One and the same sample provided the 20 T cell receptor beta chains below, sequenced in a study of T cells in Graves' hyperthyroidism and ophthalmopathy. Template material for amplifying TCR beta CDR3 regions consisted of RNA transcripts. HTBI primers were the set used in a first-round RT-PCR of the TCR CDR3. TCRdb passed the multiplex PCR reads through MiXCR, listing each CDR3 protein once. Of 500,000 to 650,000 distinct CDR3 sequences in the sample, 46% were seen once. Sequencing was carried out using peripheral blood or thyroid tissue (not recorded which). Receptors originate from an adult woman with Graves' disease, either hyperthyroidism or ophthalmopathy (not recorded which).

This clonotype was counted between two and nine times. The chain employs TRBV12-3 or TRBV12-4 and TRBJ1-2; 9 bases are shared with TRBD1. The CDR3 is made up of 12 amino acids. V was clipped by 6 bases and J by 12 bases; unmatched bases: 8. The CDR3 reads CASSQQGAGNTF. CDR3 bases: TGTGCCAGCAGCCAACAGGGGGCTGGAAACACCTTC.

There are many counts of this clonotype. The rearrangement links TRBV11-2 to TRBJ2-5, with a possible D match to TRBD1 (6 bases). Germline CDR1 and CDR2: SGHAT and FQNNGV. The CDR3 has 15 amino acids. V was clipped by 1 base and J by 1 base, with 10 bases between them. The CDR3, as DNA: TGTGCCAGCAGCTTAGGACAGGTCCTCCAAGAGACCCAGTACTTC. Translated, it gives CASSLGQVLQETQYF.

This clonotype came up a few times. The rearrangement joins TRBV6-5 to TRBJ2-7; 9 positions agree with TRBD1. The junction had 6 bases not matched to a gene; V was cut back by 6 bases and J by 0 bases. Germline CDR1 reads MNHEY; CDR2 reads SVGAGI. The CDR3 spans 15 residues. Here the CDR3 reads CASRTGTGTSYEQYF. The CDR3, as DNA: TGTGCCAGCAGGACCGGGACAGGGACCTCCTACGAGCAGTACTTC.

The chain carries TRBV5-4 and TRBJ2-5, with D possibly being TRBD2 (6 bases). V lost 4 bases and J 1 base, leaving 17 bases between the germline ends. The germline gives CDR1 SGHNT, CDR2 YYREEE (reference sequence). The CDR3 extends over 16 amino acids. The CDR3: CASSPKGGNAQETQYF. DNA for the CDR3: TGTGCCAGCAGCCCAAAGGGAGGAAACGCCCAAGAGACCCAGTACTTC.

This clonotype has ten or more counts. The chain couples TRBV12-3 or TRBV12-4 to TRBJ1-2; D remains unclear. V was shortened by 1 base and J by 10 bases, with 10 bases between the two germline ends. This CDR3 has 12 amino acids. The CDR3 loop reads CASSLVSADYTF. The CDR3 DNA sequence: TGTGCCAGCAGTTTAGTTTCCGCAGACTACACCTTC.

This clonotype appeared many times. The chain combines TRBV9 with TRBJ1-4; D possibly corresponds to TRBD1 (5 bases). From germline, CDR1 is SGDLS and CDR2 YYNGEE. CDR3 size: 15 residues. Trimming shortened V by 4 bases and J by 3 bases, and 13 bases separated the two germline ends. The DNA for the CDR3 is TGTGCCAGCAGCCTCAGCGGGGGATCTAATGAAAAACTGTTTTTT. Encoded protein: CASSLSGGSNEKLFF.

This clonotype was counted a few times. The chain combines TRBV24-1 with TRBJ2-5; D gene uncertain. The germline V gene has CDR1 KGHDR and CDR2 SFDVKD. Trimming removed 5 bases from V and 3 bases from J, with 15 bases in between. CDR3 size: 15 residues. The CDR3 DNA follows: TGTGCCACCAGTGCTTCCTTCCCTTACGAAGAGACCCAGTACTTC. Encoded protein: CATSASFPYEETQYF.

This clonotype showed up many times. The chain has TRBV14 and TRBJ2-2; 7 bases align to TRBD1. V was pared by 4 bases and J by 3 bases, with 11 bases of the junction left unmatched. CDR3 size: 17 residues. Germline loops: CDR1 SGHDN, CDR2 FVKESK. This chain's CDR3 is CASSRNPGQTYTGELFF. CDR3 sequence (DNA): TGTGCCAGCAGCCGAAATCCGGGACAGACTTACACCGGGGAGCTGTTTTTT.

This clonotype has at least ten counts. Here the CDR3 reads CSARNSQRHTEAFF. The DNA for the CDR3 is TGCAGTGCTAGAAACTCTCAGAGGCACACTGAAGCTTTCTTT. This chain links TRBV20-1 with TRBJ1-1; D uncertain. This CDR3 region has 14 residues. Trimming took 2 bases from V and 3 from J, leaving 13 bases between them. The V gene's germline CDR1 is DFQATT and CDR2 SNEGSKA (reference sequence).

The V gene is TRBV9, the J gene TRBJ2-2; no firm D call. The V and J ends lost 0 bases and 6 bases respectively, with 9 bases between them. The CDR3 sequence is 14 residues long. Germline values: CDR1 SGDLS, CDR2 YYNGEE. The CDR3 DNA follows: TGTGCCAGCAGCGTAGGAAGTAGGGCCGGGGAGCTGTTTTTT. Its protein is CASSVGSRAGELFF.

The CDR3 coding sequence is TGTGCCACCAGCGTCAACAGGGGGATCTTGCCCCAGCATTTT. Its translation: CATSVNRGILPQHF. The J gene is TRBJ1-5, the V gene TRBV15; 8 bases map to TRBD1. This CDR3 region has 14 residues. V shed 5 bases and J 9 bases; nucleotides not matched to a gene: 9. The germline V gene has CDR1 LNHNV and CDR2 YYDKDF (reference sequence).

This clonotype was observed a handful of times. V usage is TRBV24-1 and J usage is TRBJ1-1; no firm D call. Germline CDR1 is KGHDR and CDR2 is SFDVKD. The V end lost 5 bases, the J end lost 4 bases, and 10 bases lay between the germline ends. The CDR3 loop spans 13 amino acids. CDR3 protein: CATSATGVTEAFF. CDR3 DNA: TGTGCCACCAGTGCAACCGGGGTCACTGAAGCTTTCTTT.

This clonotype is a singleton in its sample. J is TRBJ2-2 and V is TRBV25-1; the D gene is possibly TRBD2 (6 bases). Germline V CDR1 and CDR2: MGHDK, SYGVNS. Trimming left V 6 bases short and J 4 bases short, with 12 bases between. The CDR3 runs to 14 residues. CDR3 region: CASRRDGSTGELFF. The DNA for the CDR3 is TGTGCCAGCAGACGGGACGGGAGCACCGGGGAGCTGTTTTTT.

In its sample, this clonotype was seen a few times. The CDR3 coding sequence is TGTGCCATCAAGGGGGGGCCGACCTCCTACGAGCAGTACTTC. It codes for CAIKGGPTSYEQYF. J is TRBJ2-7 and V is TRBV6-6, with a possible D match to TRBD2 (7 bases). CDR3 length: 14 residues. V shed 10 bases and J shed 0 bases, with 16 bases lying between them. Per germline, CDR1 MNHNY and CDR2 SVGAGI (reference sequence).

This clonotype was seen many times. The V and J genes are TRBV10-3 and TRBJ1-2; D might be TRBD1 (5 bases). The germline V and J ends were trimmed by 0 bases and 10 bases, with 12 bases remaining between them. Per germline, CDR1 ENHRY and CDR2 SYGVKD. This CDR3 region has 13 residues. CDR3 loop: CAISESITGAYTF. The CDR3 DNA follows: TGTGCCATCAGTGAGTCGATAACAGGAGCCTACACCTTC.

The chain carries TRBV7-3 and TRBJ1-6, with 7 nucleotides matching TRBD1. This CDR3 has 14 residues. V shed 6 bases and J 8 bases; nucleotides not matched to a gene: 7. Germline CDR1 reads SGHTA; CDR2 reads FQGTGA. The CDR3 region has the DNA TGTGCCAGCAGGGGTACAGGGGAGCATTCACCCCTCCACTTT. Amino acid sequence: CASRGTGEHSPLHF.

This clonotype was picked up a small number of times. The chain carries TRBV9 and TRBJ2-5, with D perhaps being TRBD1 or TRBD2 (6 bases each). This CDR3 has 15 residues. The germline V and J ends were trimmed by 4 bases and 6 bases, with 19 bases remaining between them. From germline, CDR1 is SGDLS and CDR2 YYNGEE. CDR3 bases: TGTGCCAGCAGCTCGGGGGCCCCAGGGACGCAGACCCAGTACTTC. It codes for CASSSGAPGTQTQYF.

This clonotype was seen many times. The V and J genes are TRBV2 and TRBJ1-3; D unclear. There are 13 residues in the CDR3. Trimming removed 4 bases from V and 1 base from J, with 5 bases in between. CDR1 is SNHLY, CDR2 FYNNEI, per germline. The CDR3 DNA reads as TGTGCCAGCAGTGGGGGTTCTGGAAACACCATATATTTT. Translated: CASSGGSGNTIYF.

This clonotype was detected a few times. The chain links TRBV29-1 to TRBJ2-3; D remains ambiguous. V was clipped by 4 bases and J by 0 bases, with 5 bases between them. The CDR3 is 12 amino acids. Germline CDR1 reads SQVTM; CDR2 reads ANQGSEA. In DNA form, the CDR3 reads TGCAGCGTTGTTGATAGCACAGATACGCAGTATTTT. Translating gives CSVVDSTDTQYF.

On this clonotype itself: Possible read error: a much larger clone is one base away. The rearrangement uses TRBV29-1 and TRBJ2-7, with 10 bases aligning to TRBD2. J gave up 4 bases and V 8 bases, and 5 bases lay outside the gene matches. Germline CDR1 reads SQVTM; CDR2 reads ANQGSEA. The CDR3 runs 12 residues. The CDR3 region is CSIKTSGYEQYF. Here the CDR3 DNA reads TGCAGCATTAAGACTAGCGGGTACGAGCAGTACTTC.